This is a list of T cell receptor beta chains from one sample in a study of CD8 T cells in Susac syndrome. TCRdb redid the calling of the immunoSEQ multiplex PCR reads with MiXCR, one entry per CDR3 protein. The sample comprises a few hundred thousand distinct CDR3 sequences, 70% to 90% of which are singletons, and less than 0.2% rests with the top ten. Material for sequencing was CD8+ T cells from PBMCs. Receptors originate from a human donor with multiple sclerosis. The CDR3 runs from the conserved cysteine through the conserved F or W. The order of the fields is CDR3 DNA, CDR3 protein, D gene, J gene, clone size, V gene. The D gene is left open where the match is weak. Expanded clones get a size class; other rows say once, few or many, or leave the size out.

CDR3 DNA: TGTGCCAGCAGTCAGCGGGAGGTCTATAATGAGCAGTTCTTC
CDR3 protein: CASSQREVYNEQFF
D gene: TRBD2
J gene: TRBJ2-1
clone size: .
V gene: TRBV6-2/TRBV6-3

CDR3 DNA: TGCAGTGCTAGAGGTGCCAGCGGGAGTATTAACAATGAGCAGTTCTTC
CDR3 protein: CSARGASGSINNEQFF
D gene: TRBD2
J gene: TRBJ2-1
clone size: once
V gene: TRBV20-1

CDR3 DNA: TGTGCCAGCACCAATTGGGGCCTGGTTGGCACAGATACGCAGTATTTT
CDR3 protein: CASTNWGLVGTDTQYF
D gene: .
J gene: TRBJ2-3
clone size: .
V gene: TRBV28

CDR3 DNA: TGCGCCAGCAGCCAAGACCCAAGCGGGGCTGGGACCGGGGAGCTGTTTTTT
CDR3 protein: CASSQDPSGAGTGELFF
D gene: TRBD2
J gene: TRBJ2-2
clone size: once
V gene: TRBV4-3

CDR3 DNA: TGTGCCAGCAGTTTATCGGGAGGAACGCCAACATACAATGAGCAGTTCTTC
CDR3 protein: CASSLSGGTPTYNEQFF
D gene: TRBD2
J gene: TRBJ2-1
clone size: .
V gene: TRBV12-3/TRBV12-4

CDR3 DNA: TGTGCCAGCTCACGGGGACAGGTTGCGACCACAGATACGCAGTATTTT
CDR3 protein: CASSRGQVATTDTQYF
D gene: TRBD1
J gene: TRBJ2-3
clone size: .
V gene: TRBV18

CDR3 DNA: TGCGCCAGCAGCAAAGTACTAGCGGCCTACAATGAGCAGTTCTTC
CDR3 protein: CASSKVLAAYNEQFF
D gene: TRBD2
J gene: TRBJ2-1
clone size: .
V gene: TRBV4-3

CDR3 DNA: TGCAGCGTTGTGGGGGGTGGTAGTAGGAACAATGAGCAGTTCTTC
CDR3 protein: CSVVGGGSRNNEQFF
D gene: .
J gene: TRBJ2-1
clone size: .
V gene: TRBV29-1

CDR3 DNA: TGTGCCAGCAGTTTAAGTCAGAGGGTCTACGAGCAGTACTTC
CDR3 protein: CASSLSQRVYEQYF
D gene: .
J gene: TRBJ2-7
clone size: .
V gene: TRBV27

CDR3 DNA: TGTGCCAGCAGCCCGACTAGTTCCCACGAGCAGTACTTC
CDR3 protein: CASSPTSSHEQYF
D gene: .
J gene: TRBJ2-7
clone size: .
V gene: TRBV7-9

CDR3 DNA: TGCAGTGCTAGAGATCGTACTTACCACCTAACCTACGAGCAGTACTTC
CDR3 protein: CSARDRTYHLTYEQYF
D gene: .
J gene: TRBJ2-7
clone size: .
V gene: TRBV20-1

CDR3 DNA: TGTGCCAGCAGCCCAATAGCGCTAAGGGAGACCCAGTACTTC
CDR3 protein: CASSPIALRETQYF
D gene: .
J gene: TRBJ2-5
clone size: few
V gene: TRBV7-6

CDR3 DNA: TGCAGTGGGGCCCCCGACTATCTCTCCTACAATGAGCAGTTCTTC
CDR3 protein: CSGAPDYLSYNEQFF
D gene: .
J gene: TRBJ2-1
clone size: .
V gene: TRBV20-1

CDR3 DNA: TGTGCCAGCAGTTACGTCCTCGGGGGGCCCTACGAGCAGTACTTC
CDR3 protein: CASSYVLGGPYEQYF
D gene: .
J gene: TRBJ2-7
clone size: .
V gene: TRBV6-2/TRBV6-3

CDR3 DNA: TGTGCCAGCAGCCCCGGGAGTGAAGCTTTCTTT
CDR3 protein: CASSPGSEAFF
D gene: .
J gene: TRBJ1-1
clone size: .
V gene: TRBV9

CDR3 DNA: TGCGCCAGCAGCCAAGTTGGCCCCTTTGCAGCAACTAATGAAAAACTGTTTTTT
CDR3 protein: CASSQVGPFAATNEKLFF
D gene: .
J gene: TRBJ1-4
clone size: .
V gene: TRBV4-1

CDR3 DNA: TGCAGTGCTAGGGGGGATACCGGGGAGCTGTTTTTT
CDR3 protein: CSARGDTGELFF
D gene: .
J gene: TRBJ2-2
clone size: .
V gene: TRBV20-1

CDR3 DNA: TGCAGCGCCACTAGCGAACAAGAGACCCAGTACTTC
CDR3 protein: CSATSEQETQYF
D gene: TRBD2
J gene: TRBJ2-5
clone size: .
V gene: TRBV29-1

CDR3 DNA: TGTGCCAGCAGTTTGGGGGGGGTGACCCAGTACTTC
CDR3 protein: CASSLGGVTQYF
D gene: TRBD2
J gene: TRBJ2-5
clone size: .
V gene: TRBV5-4

CDR3 DNA: TGTGCCTGGAGTCGAACCTCCTACAATGAGCAGTTCTTC
CDR3 protein: CAWSRTSYNEQFF
D gene: .
J gene: TRBJ2-1
clone size: .
V gene: TRBV30

CDR3 DNA: TGCAGTGCTAGGCCCTTGGGATCTGCAACTAATGAAAAACTGTTTTTT
CDR3 protein: CSARPLGSATNEKLFF
D gene: .
J gene: TRBJ1-4
clone size: .
V gene: TRBV20-1

CDR3 DNA: TGTGCCAGCGGGACCGAACAGAGCTCCTACGAGCAGTACTTC
CDR3 protein: CASGTEQSSYEQYF
D gene: .
J gene: TRBJ2-7
clone size: .
V gene: TRBV5-6

CDR3 DNA: TGTGCCAGCAGCTGGCGGTTGAGTCCGCACACAGATACGCAGTATTTT
CDR3 protein: CASSWRLSPHTDTQYF
D gene: .
J gene: TRBJ2-3
clone size: .
V gene: TRBV7-9

CDR3 DNA: TGTGCCAGCAGTCAAAAACCGCCAGGGAGGTTTTCACCCCTCCACTTT
CDR3 protein: CASSQKPPGRFSPLHF
D gene: .
J gene: TRBJ1-6
clone size: .
V gene: TRBV6-6

CDR3 DNA: TGTGCCTGGAGCCATCGGACAGGGGCACCAACCCCTAGGGTATACGAGCAGTACTTC
CDR3 protein: CAWSHRTGAPTPRVYEQYF
D gene: TRBD1
J gene: TRBJ2-7
clone size: .
V gene: TRBV30

CDR3 DNA: TGCAGCGTCCAAGCGGGGACCTACGAGCAGTACTTC
CDR3 protein: CSVQAGTYEQYF
D gene: TRBD2
J gene: TRBJ2-7
clone size: .
V gene: TRBV29-1

CDR3 DNA: TGTGCCAGCAGTCACGCCACAGGGCACAATGAGCAGTTCTTC
CDR3 protein: CASSHATGHNEQFF
D gene: .
J gene: TRBJ2-1
clone size: .
V gene: TRBV6-5

CDR3 DNA: TGCAGTGGGGGGGTAGCGGCCGGAGACAACGAGCAGTACTTC
CDR3 protein: CSGGVAAGDNEQYF
D gene: .
J gene: TRBJ2-7
clone size: .
V gene: TRBV20-1

CDR3 DNA: TGTGCGTGGGACAGGGAGTCAGGAAACACCATATATTTT
CDR3 protein: CAWDRESGNTIYF
D gene: TRBD1
J gene: TRBJ1-3
clone size: once
V gene: TRBV12-3/TRBV12-4

CDR3 DNA: TGCGCCAGCAGCCAAGATCTATCCTCTGGAAACACCATATATTTT
CDR3 protein: CASSQDLSSGNTIYF
D gene: .
J gene: TRBJ1-3
clone size: .
V gene: TRBV4-3

CDR3 DNA: TGTGCCAGCAGCTTAAAGTTGAGCGAGGACACAGATACGCAGTATTTT
CDR3 protein: CASSLKLSEDTDTQYF
D gene: .
J gene: TRBJ2-3
clone size: .
V gene: TRBV7-6

CDR3 DNA: TGTGCCAGCAGTCCCTCCACTACAGAGACCCAGTACTTC
CDR3 protein: CASSPSTTETQYF
D gene: .
J gene: TRBJ2-5
clone size: .
V gene: TRBV12-3/TRBV12-4

CDR3 DNA: TGTGCCAGCAGCGGAGGGGCCCTAGGTCTGGAGAACACTGAAGCTTTCTTT
CDR3 protein: CASSGGALGLENTEAFF
D gene: .
J gene: TRBJ1-1
clone size: .
V gene: TRBV13

CDR3 DNA: TGTGCCAGCAGTATTAGCGGAATCTCCTACGAGCAGTACTTC
CDR3 protein: CASSISGISYEQYF
D gene: .
J gene: TRBJ2-7
clone size: .
V gene: TRBV6-2/TRBV6-3

CDR3 DNA: TGTGCCAGCAGCTTGGGACTAGCGGGTTCTGAGACCCAGTACTTC
CDR3 protein: CASSLGLAGSETQYF
D gene: TRBD2
J gene: TRBJ2-5
clone size: .
V gene: TRBV11-2

CDR3 DNA: TGTGCCAGCAGCCTAGAGGGACAGAGTGGCAATCAGCCCCAGCATTTT
CDR3 protein: CASSLEGQSGNQPQHF
D gene: TRBD1
J gene: TRBJ1-5
clone size: once
V gene: TRBV4-2

CDR3 DNA: TGTGCCAGCAGCTTAACCTTCGGGACAACGCAGTATTTT
CDR3 protein: CASSLTFGTTQYF
D gene: .
J gene: TRBJ2-3
clone size: .
V gene: TRBV13

CDR3 DNA: TGCAGTGCTAGGGGACAGGGGAAGCAGCAGTACTTC
CDR3 protein: CSARGQGKQQYF
D gene: TRBD1
J gene: TRBJ2-7
clone size: .
V gene: TRBV20-1

CDR3 DNA: TGCAGCGTTGAGGGGACCCCAACGTCTGGGGCCAACGTCCTGACTTTC
CDR3 protein: CSVEGTPTSGANVLTF
D gene: .
J gene: TRBJ2-6
clone size: .
V gene: TRBV29-1

CDR3 DNA: TGTGCCAGTAGTCTCGGACAGGGGCTTTACACTGAAGCTTTCTTT
CDR3 protein: CASSLGQGLYTEAFF
D gene: TRBD1
J gene: TRBJ1-1
clone size: .
V gene: TRBV19

CDR3 DNA: TGCGCCAGCAGCCAAGATTTATACGGGGGGCTTGGAAACACCATATATTTT
CDR3 protein: CASSQDLYGGLGNTIYF
D gene: .
J gene: TRBJ1-3
clone size: .
V gene: TRBV4-3

CDR3 DNA: TGTGCCAGCAGTCCGGGACAGGGAGATCAGCCCCAGCATTTT
CDR3 protein: CASSPGQGDQPQHF
D gene: TRBD1
J gene: TRBJ1-5
clone size: few
V gene: TRBV6-5

CDR3 DNA: TGTGCCAGCAGCCCGCGACACCGGCCTGAGCAGTTCTTC
CDR3 protein: CASSPRHRPEQFF
D gene: .
J gene: TRBJ2-1
clone size: once
V gene: TRBV11-2

CDR3 DNA: TGTGCCAGCAGCCTAAGGATTACGAACACCGGGGAGCTGTTTTTT
CDR3 protein: CASSLRITNTGELFF
D gene: .
J gene: TRBJ2-2
clone size: .
V gene: TRBV3-1

CDR3 DNA: TGTGCCAGCAATGGAGGGGGCGAGACCGGGGAGCTGTTTTTT
CDR3 protein: CASNGGGETGELFF
D gene: .
J gene: TRBJ2-2
clone size: .
V gene: TRBV6-4

CDR3 DNA: TGTGCCAGCAGCACCCGGCGTTCGGCGTTAGCCTACGAGCAGTACTTC
CDR3 protein: CASSTRRSALAYEQYF
D gene: .
J gene: TRBJ2-7
clone size: once
V gene: TRBV9

CDR3 DNA: TGCACCCTCACTTCGGTGGCGGACTCCTACGAGCAGTACTTC
CDR3 protein: CTLTSVADSYEQYF
D gene: .
J gene: TRBJ2-7
clone size: .
V gene: TRBV20-1

CDR3 DNA: TGTGCCAGCAGCTCCCTCCCGGACCTTAACAATCAGCCCCAGCATTTT
CDR3 protein: CASSSLPDLNNQPQHF
D gene: .
J gene: TRBJ1-5
clone size: .
V gene: TRBV7-8

CDR3 DNA: TGTGCCAGCAGCGGGCCGGGACTAGTGATTGAGCAGTTCTTC
CDR3 protein: CASSGPGLVIEQFF
D gene: TRBD2
J gene: TRBJ2-1
clone size: .
V gene: TRBV7-9

CDR3 DNA: TGTGCCAGCCAACGGCAGGTCAGCACAGATACGCAGTATTTT
CDR3 protein: CASQRQVSTDTQYF
D gene: .
J gene: TRBJ2-3
clone size: .
V gene: TRBV2

CDR3 DNA: TGCAGTGCTAGACCTCCGGGACAGGGGGCGTCAGTCGGTGGCTACACCTTC
CDR3 protein: CSARPPGQGASVGGYTF
D gene: TRBD1
J gene: TRBJ1-2
clone size: .
V gene: TRBV20-1